This is a list of T cell receptor beta chains from one sample in a study of shared T cell receptors in the human thymus. Sequenced by immunoSEQ multiplex PCR; TCRdb stores in-frame clones only, minus some. Of approximately 760,000 clones in the sample, approximately 83% were seen once. These data were also filed under a second study, of human thymus T cells.

What was sequenced was thymocytes. The receptor set was obtained from a girl under three years old with a congenital heart defect. Both conserved end residues are part of each CDR3.

CDR3: CASSLGDRGPMGYTF
J: TRBJ1-2
V: TRBV5-6

CDR3: CASRTTTSGGAYEQYF
J: TRBJ2-7
V: TRBV5-6

CDR3: CASSLRAGQKDGYTF
J: TRBJ1-2
V: TRBV7-9

CDR3: CSVVGPGRETQYF
J: TRBJ2-5
V: TRBV29-1

CDR3: CASSTDTGLWNYGYTF
J: TRBJ1-2
V: TRBV2

CDR3: CASSEQTSAATSYGYTF
J: TRBJ1-2
V: TRBV6-1

CDR3: CASRRGGANYGYTF
J: TRBJ1-2
V: TRBV28

CDR3: CASAFTSGGKETQYF
J: TRBJ2-5
V: TRBV9

CDR3: CASSVLEGANTGELFF
J: TRBJ2-2
V: TRBV9

CDR3: CASSLLRGVTDTQYF
J: TRBJ2-3
V: TRBV7-6

CDR3: CASSCRGHAHSYEQYF
J: TRBJ2-7
V: TRBV27

CDR3: CAASPASDPGEGTDTQYF
J: TRBJ2-3
V: TRBV5-5

CDR3: CASSLVWAGQKHYEQYF
J: TRBJ2-7
V: TRBV5-5

CDR3: CASSQGRAQTGKLEFEQYF
J: TRBJ2-7
V: TRBV4-1

CDR3: CATSRSRGGGDNEQFF
J: TRBJ2-1
V: TRBV15

CDR3: CASLKGSVPGSYTF
J: TRBJ1-2
V: TRBV6-5

CDR3: CASSPGGAGDTIYF
J: TRBJ1-3
V: TRBV9

CDR3: CASSITGTGDAFF
J: TRBJ1-1
V: TRBV19

CDR3: CASSCRVSGSTGELFF
J: TRBJ2-2
V: TRBV27

CDR3: CASSESGLAGNTDTQYF
J: TRBJ2-3
V: TRBV9

CDR3: CASTSTGRVGEAFF
J: TRBJ1-1
V: TRBV19

CDR3: CASSPRQGSSYEQYF
J: TRBJ2-7
V: TRBV27

CDR3: CASSLLPTDTQYF
J: TRBJ2-3
V: TRBV7-8

CDR3: CASSSLFRLGRGKYGYTF
J: TRBJ1-2
V: TRBV5-5

CDR3: CASRVTENSPLHF
J: TRBJ1-6
V: TRBV6-1

CDR3: CASSLGDSMNTEAFF
J: TRBJ1-1
V: TRBV5-1

CDR3: CASEGAGEKLFF
J: TRBJ1-4
V: TRBV6-1

CDR3: CASGYPTGNTEAFF
J: TRBJ1-1
V: TRBV12-5

CDR3: CATSTGTGRNQPQHF
J: TRBJ1-5
V: TRBV15

CDR3: CASSKSRGGQPQHF
J: TRBJ1-5
V: TRBV7-8

CDR3: CASPPRGGPYNEQFF
J: TRBJ2-1
V: TRBV18

CDR3: CASSPTGGGNQPQHF
J: TRBJ1-5
V: TRBV18

CDR3: CASSPLAGGRYTGELFF
J: TRBJ2-2
V: TRBV7-2

CDR3: CASSFVRDRGVGEKLFF
J: TRBJ1-4
V: TRBV27

CDR3: CASSPPSHPGTTRGNEQFF
J: TRBJ2-1
V: TRBV18

CDR3: CASSLSPLLTGVRELFF
J: TRBJ2-2
V: TRBV7-2

CDR3: CASSLGMWGGNQPQHF
J: TRBJ1-5
V: TRBV5-5

CDR3: CASSLSGQGNNYGYTF
J: TRBJ1-2
V: TRBV7-4

CDR3: CASSSDRESYNEQFF
J: TRBJ2-1
V: TRBV27

CDR3: CASRKVSGWRGHNQPQHF
J: TRBJ1-5
V: TRBV28

CDR3: CASSSRLGPNTGELFF
J: TRBJ2-2
V: TRBV7-2

CDR3: CASSLQGRTYGYTF
J: TRBJ1-2
V: TRBV4-2

CDR3: CATSRDRGDGYTF
J: TRBJ1-2
V: TRBV15

CDR3: CASSLAHTMLAYNEQFF
J: TRBJ2-1
V: TRBV7-9

CDR3: CASSVGDRQNTEAFF
J: TRBJ1-1
V: TRBV9

CDR3: CASSLTGQSRGDSGNTIYF
J: TRBJ1-3
V: TRBV5-4

CDR3: CASSERLAGDSDTQYF
J: TRBJ2-3
V: TRBV6-4

CDR3: CASSTRDRGGNIRGSPLHF
J: TRBJ1-6
V: TRBV5-4

CDR3: CASSLYGRDRGVSGANVLTF
J: TRBJ2-6
V: TRBV5-1

CDR3: CASSPIHPDGGDEQFF
J: TRBJ2-1
V: TRBV4-3

CDR3: CASSSTGPVSDWDSPLHF
J: TRBJ1-6
V: TRBV7-8

CDR3: CASSMEAQTYNQPQHF
J: TRBJ1-5
V: TRBV19

CDR3: CASSLGDRAASEAFF
J: TRBJ1-1
V: TRBV7-9